This T cell receptor beta chain came from a study of blood T cell repertoires in COVID-19. Turning to the study itself: There were acute and convalescent COVID-19 samples, and they came from the United States, Italy and Spain.

From germline, CDR1 is MNHEY and CDR2 SVGAGI. The CDR3 consists of 13 residues. V lost 2 bases, J lost 6 bases, and 10 bases lay in between. Residents of about 25 US areas, aged roughly 18 to 89 years, made up the participants. The method was immunoSEQ multiplex PCR; TCRdb's version includes in-frame clones alone and lacks a portion of them. The sample records fewer than 350,000 clones, about nine tenths being singletons. The receptor's source is a woman aged 40-49 years with acute COVID-19. The genes are TRBV6-5 and TRBJ1-1; D is ambiguous. Sequenced sample: PBMCs or T cells enriched from blood (not recorded which). The CDR3 protein is CASSYLGHSEAFF. Written as DNA, the CDR3 is TGTGCCAGCAGTTACCTTGGTCACTCTGAAGCTTTCTTT.